These 15 T cell receptor beta chains came from one sample sequenced in a study of OX40 agonist ivuxolimab in advanced cancers. Libraries were prepared by immunoSEQ multiplex PCR; TCRdb keeps only in-frame clonotypes and omits some of them. Altogether just under 65,000 clones are present, 81% being singletons, with the ten largest covering roughly 1%. The sequencing here drew on CD4+ or CD8+ T cells sorted from blood, taken in a trial of the OX40 agonist ivuxolimab. These receptors all stem from an adult with an advanced solid tumor such as melanoma, head and neck, liver or kidney cancer.

The chain carries TRBV10-3 and TRBJ2-7; 10 positions agree with TRBD2. V lost 6 bases, J lost 5 bases, and 4 bases stayed unmatched. From germline, CDR1 is ENHRY and CDR2 SYGVKD. This CDR3 has 13 amino acids. Here the CDR3 reads CAIRSGGDHEQYF. The CDR3 coding sequence is TGTGCCATCAGGAGCGGGGGGGATCACGAGCAGTACTTC.

J is TRBJ1-3 and V is TRBV6-5; D uncertain. Looked up from germline, CDR1 is MNHEY and CDR2 is SVGAGI. The CDR3 contains 14 residues. The V end lost 0 bases, the J end lost 6 bases, and 9 bases lay between the germline ends. CDR3 loop: CASSYSLGANTIYF. The CDR3 region has the DNA TGTGCCAGCAGTTACTCGCTTGGAGCAAACACCATATATTTT.

The rearrangement links TRBV2 to TRBJ1-4; maybe TRBD1 (5 bases). This CDR3 is 16 amino acids long. The germline V gene has CDR1 SNHLY and CDR2 FYNNEI. The V end was cut by 2 bases, the J end by 0 bases, with 10 bases between. CDR3 in DNA: TGTGCCAGCAGTGAAAGACAGCTTGCAACTAATGAAAAACTGTTTTTT. This codes for CASSERQLATNEKLFF.

A few counts support this clone. The chain couples TRBV6-5 to TRBJ1-1; D ambiguous. V lost 8 bases and J lost 1, with 8 bases in between. CDR1 and CDR2 (germline): MNHEY, SVGAGI. The CDR3 is 12 residues long. CDR3 nucleotide sequence: TGTGCCAGCCGTTCGGGGAACACTGAAGCTTTCTTT. It translates to CASRSGNTEAFF.

The rearrangement links TRBV19 to TRBJ2-1; 7 nucleotides line up with TRBD1. CDR1 is LNHDA and CDR2 is SQIVND in the germline V gene (reference sequence). The trim removed 5 bases at V and 8 bases at J, leaving 12 bases unmatched. The CDR3 is 15 residues long. As DNA, the CDR3 is TGTGCCAGTAGTCAACAGGGGTCAGTTACGGATGAGCAGTTCTTC. Its protein is CASSQQGSVTDEQFF. The full variable domain, its missing parts supplied by reference TRBV19 and TRBJ2-1, is DGGITQSPKYLFRKEGQNVTLSCEQNLNHDAMYWYRQDPGQGLRLIYYSQIVNDFQKGDIAEGYSVSREKKESFPLTVTSAQKNPTAFYLCASSQQGSVTDEQFFGPGTRLTVL.

The chain is built from TRBV2 and TRBJ2-1; 9 bases match TRBD2. V gave up 6 bases and J gave up 8 bases; unmatched junction bases: 14. The CDR3 consists of 16 residues. Germline CDR1 and CDR2: SNHLY and FYNNEI. The CDR3 sequence: CASSPSRVAGAHEQFF. In DNA, the CDR3 is TGTGCCAGCAGCCCCTCCCGGGTAGCGGGGGCCCATGAGCAGTTCTTC.

J is TRBJ1-2 and V is TRBV9; 9 bases are a match to TRBD1. In germline, CDR1 is SGDLS, CDR2 YYNGEE. The CDR3 is 14 residues long. The junction had 5 bases not matched to a gene; V was cut back by 3 bases and J by 5 bases. CDR3 protein: CASSAGQGWYGYTF. The CDR3 bases are TGTGCCAGCAGCGCAGGACAGGGGTGGTATGGCTACACCTTC.

This chain links TRBV11-2 with TRBJ1-5, with 7 bases fitting TRBD1. The length of the CDR3 is 14 residues. Germline CDR1 is SGHAT and CDR2 is FQNNGV. V trimming: 5 bases; J trimming: 4 bases; junction bases outside the gene matches: 5. CDR3 in DNA: TGTGCCAGCAGCCCCGGGACAGCTAATCAGCCCCAGCATTTT. Amino acids: CASSPGTANQPQHF.

This clone occurred a few times. The chain is built from TRBV5-4 and TRBJ2-1; 9 nucleotides match TRBD1. Losses at the gene ends were 7 bases for V and 3 bases for J; bases not matched to a gene: 5. Per germline, CDR1 SGHNT and CDR2 YYREEE (reference sequence). This CDR3 spans 14 amino acids. CDR3 loop: CASLRDRDYNEQFF. The CDR3 DNA is TGTGCCAGCTTGAGGGACAGGGACTACAATGAGCAGTTCTTC.

The chain carries TRBV5-1 and TRBJ2-4; 7 positions match TRBD1. The CDR3 covers 15 residues. The germline V gene encodes CDR1 SGHRS and CDR2 YFSETQ. Trimming took 5 bases from V and 3 from J; bases not matched to a gene: 8. The CDR3 loop is CASSRQGEVKNIQYF. As DNA, the CDR3 is TGCGCCAGCAGTCGACAGGGTGAGGTCAAAAACATTCAGTACTTC.

V and J are TRBV28 and TRBJ2-1; 11 bases align to TRBD2. This CDR3 is built from 16 residues. With V trimmed by 7 bases and J by 4 bases, 9 bases remained unmatched. Germline V gene lookup returns CDR1 MDHEN and CDR2 SYDVKM. CDR3 sequence reads: CASTPTSGALYNEQFF. DNA of the CDR3: TGTGCCAGCACCCCGACTAGCGGGGCATTGTACAATGAGCAGTTCTTC.

The rearrangement links TRBV18 to TRBJ2-5, with D unresolved. The CDR3 is 11 residues long. V gave up 3 bases and J gave up 5 bases, with 4 bases separating them. From germline, CDR1 is KGHSH and CDR2 LQKENI. The CDR3 nucleotides read TGTGCCAGCTCACCTGGGGAGACCCAGTACTTC. Its protein product is CASSPGETQYF.

This chain connects TRBV18 to TRBJ1-2; D unresolved. V was pared by 3 bases and J by 0 bases, with 8 bases between. This CDR3 contains 14 residues. From germline, CDR1 is KGHSH and CDR2 LQKENI. This CDR3 reads CASSPQTTNYGYTF. The CDR3 nucleotides are TGTGCCAGCTCACCGCAGACAACTAACTATGGCTACACCTTC.

The chain recombines TRBV6-5 with TRBJ1-2, with TRBD1 as a possible D gene (5 bases). This CDR3 is 12 amino acids long. V dropped 7 bases and J dropped 2 bases, with 8 bases sitting between them. Germline V gene sequence: CDR1 MNHEY, CDR2 SVGAGI. The DNA for the CDR3 is TGTGCCAGCACGGAGGGGAACTATGGCTACACCTTC. Translating gives CASTEGNYGYTF.

The chain uses TRBV6-5 and TRBJ1-5; a weak D match, TRBD1 (5 bases). V lost 5 bases and J lost 4, with 15 bases in between. This CDR3 is 15 amino acids long. The germline V gene encodes CDR1 MNHEY and CDR2 SVGAGI. This CDR3 is CASSHGAGYNQPQHF. CDR3 nucleotides: TGTGCCAGCAGTCACGGCGCAGGGTATAATCAGCCCCAGCATTTT.